These 23 T cell receptor beta chains originate from one sample sequenced in a study of vaccination and CD4 T cells after COVID-19 (dated 2022 in TCRdb). No antigen is known for these receptors. The library was produced with PCR. These reads were obtained on an Illumina iSeq 100. DNA from cultured CD4+ T cells underwent TCR sequencing with the Oncomine TCR Beta short-read assay at the Johns Hopkins FTIC core. In TCRdb, the public reads were trimmed at Q25 with fastp and aligned with MiXCR, with productive beta chains retained. Every CDR3 protein is listed once, alongside the most common genes and DNA of its rows. The sample data list more than 20,000 distinct CDR3 sequences, and over 40% of these were observed just once. In total, the top ten clones hold over 3.5% of the sample. The treatment or condition label for this specimen denotes: roughly ten-day PBMC culture with coronavirus spike peptide pools or control peptides (ViraFEST assay).

The sample taken for sequencing was CD4+ T cells from blood, cultured in vitro. The origin of the receptors is a human donor who had recovered from COVID-19.

V and J are TRBV7-6 and TRBJ1-1; D remains ambiguous. CDR3 length equals 15 residues. V was pared by 2 bases and J by 3 bases, with 13 bases between. Germline-derived CDR1 and CDR2 are SGHVS and FNYEAQ. CDR3 coding DNA: TGTGCCAGCAGCTTACGTGGAGGGAGGGACACTGAAGCTTTCTTT. This encodes CASSLRGGRDTEAFF.

J is TRBJ1-1 and V is TRBV6-2 or TRBV6-3; D unclear. This CDR3 has 13 residues. V lost 4 bases to trimming and J lost 1 base, with 7 bases between them. CDR1 and CDR2 from the germline V gene are MNHEY and SVGEGT. The CDR3 loop is CASSSPRNTEAFF. DNA of the CDR3: TGTGCCAGCAGTTCCCCCAGGAACACTGAAGCTTTCTTT.

The chain uses TRBV10-3 and TRBJ2-7, with D unclear. Trimming pared 10 bases from V and 6 bases from J, leaving 19 bases between. Germline V gene lookup returns CDR1 ENHRY and CDR2 SYGVKD. The CDR3 loop spans 13 amino acids. The CDR3: CATRTAVVGEQYF. CDR3 nucleotides: TGTGCCACCCGGACGGCTGTAGTAGGCGAGCAGTACTTC.

V and J are TRBV6-1 and TRBJ1-5; 9 bases are a match to TRBD1. The CDR3 length is 19 residues. The J segment lost 3 bases and the V segment lost 10 bases, leaving 22 bases of the junction unmatched. Germline values: CDR1 MNHNS, CDR2 SASEGT. The CDR3 region has the DNA TGTGCCACCCATAGGACAGGGGAAGATTTCTCCATCTCCAATCAGCCCCAGCATTTT. It specifies CATHRTGEDFSISNQPQHF.

V gene TRBV12-3 or TRBV12-4 combines with J gene TRBJ1-2; weak D call: TRBD1 (6 bases). CDR3 size: 14 residues. Trimming took off 2 bases at V and 4 bases at J, with 11 bases between the two ends. CDR3 protein: CASSLIQGGYGYTF. The CDR3, as DNA: TGTGCCAGCAGTTTAATACAGGGCGGCTATGGCTACACCTTC.

The V call is TRBV12-3 or TRBV12-4, the J call TRBJ1-6, with D hard to call. The CDR3 covers 18 residues. Trimming took off 4 bases at V and 0 bases at J, with 16 bases between the two ends. In nucleotides, the CDR3 is TGTGCCAGCAGTTCCCTCTCGTTGCCTAGCTCCTATAATTCACCCCTCCACTTT. It encodes CASSSLSLPSSYNSPLHF.

The chain employs TRBV28 and TRBJ2-7; TRBD2 agrees at 10 bases. V lost 2 bases to trimming and J lost 6 bases; unmatched junction nucleotides: 7. Germline CDR1 is MDHEN and CDR2 is SYDVKM. This CDR3 comprises 15 residues. The CDR3 DNA follows: TGTGCCAGCAGTTTAGATAATAGCGGGAGGCCCGAGCAGTACTTC. This gives the protein CASSLDNSGRPEQYF.

The chain carries TRBV28 and TRBJ2-7, with a weak D call TRBD2 (5 bases). Germline CDR1 is MDHEN and CDR2 is SYDVKM. V lost 10 bases and J 0 bases, leaving 16 bases between the germline ends. This CDR3 comprises 14 residues. The CDR3 coding sequence is TGTGCCACCTTGACCCGAGGAGGCTCCTACGAGCAGTACTTC. Its protein is CATLTRGGSYEQYF.

This clonotype occurred a few times. CDR3 sequence: CASSSVTGAGNTIYF. The CDR3, as DNA: TGTGCCAGCAGCTCGGTCACAGGGGCTGGAAACACCATATATTTT. This rearrangement joins TRBV7-9 to TRBJ1-3; 7 bases fit TRBD1. J was trimmed by 2 bases and V by 4 bases; bases with no gene match: 5. Germline assignment: CDR1 SEHNR and CDR2 FQNEAQ (reference sequence). This CDR3 has 15 residues.

The J gene is TRBJ1-5, the V gene TRBV21-1; TRBD1 was called by the table and not checked on the DNA. TRBV21-1 is a listed pseudogene. The CDR3 runs 18 residues. The CDR3 DNA reads TGTGCCAGCAGTACCCCAGGGGAATACCCTGGGGGCAATCAGCCCCAGCATTTT. It specifies CASSTPGEYPGGNQPQHF.

The gene calls are TRBV12-3 or TRBV12-4 and TRBJ1-2; 7 bases agree with TRBD1. The J segment lost 7 bases and the V segment lost 7 bases, leaving 15 bases of the junction unmatched. There are 15 residues in the CDR3. CDR3 bases: TGTGCCAGCACCCCGGGCGGCAGGGGGTACGGTGGCTACACCTTC. Protein: CASTPGGRGYGGYTF.

The table lists this clonotype with a count of one. The V gene is TRBV20-1, the J gene TRBJ2-3; TRBD2 agrees at 10 bases. This CDR3 spans 14 amino acids. Germline V gene data show CDR1 as DFQATT and CDR2 as SNEGSKA (reference sequence). Trimming removed 5 bases from V and 4 bases from J; junction bases left unmatched: 6. DNA of the CDR3: TGCAGTGCTCCCGGGACTAGCGTAGCAGATACGCAGTATTTT. Its translation: CSAPGTSVADTQYF.

J is TRBJ2-3 and V is TRBV27; no definite D call. V was shortened by 5 bases and J by 0 bases, with 12 bases between the two germline ends. CDR1 is MNHEY, CDR2 SMNVEV, per germline (reference sequence). The CDR3 consists of 15 residues. CDR3 in DNA: TGTGCCAGCAGTCCCCTGATTACCAGCACAGATACGCAGTATTTT. This sequence encodes CASSPLITSTDTQYF.

This clonotype has only a few counts. One junction end does not reproduce the germline sequence, and a read error may be involved. This rearrangement joins TRBV7-7 to TRBJ1-1; D not resolved. This CDR3 region has 13 residues. Germline-derived CDR1 and CDR2 are SSHAT and FNYEAQ (reference sequence). The DNA for the CDR3 is TGTGCTAGCAGCCTTGACCGGAACACTGAAGCTTTCTTT. This gives the protein CASSLDRNTEAFF.

This clonotype was seen a handful of times. This rearrangement joins TRBV24-1 to TRBJ1-1, with D unclear. Germline loops: CDR1 KGHDR, CDR2 SFDVKD. This CDR3 has 13 amino acids. Trimming took 6 bases from V and 1 from J, leaving 8 bases between them. CDR3 region: CATSREKNTEAFF. The CDR3 DNA is TGTGCCACCAGTCGGGAGAAGAACACTGAAGCTTTCTTT.

This clonotype was observed a handful of times. The chain has TRBV10-3 and TRBJ1-2; 10 bases match TRBD1. Trimming took 5 bases from V and 8 from J; bases not matched to a gene: 5. This CDR3 is built from 13 residues. CDR1 ENHRY and CDR2 SYGVKD come from the germline V gene. CDR3 sequence: CAISPGQGEGYTF. The CDR3 nucleotides read TGTGCCATCAGTCCCGGACAGGGGGAAGGCTACACCTTC.

This clonotype turned up a few times. The chain has TRBV19 and TRBJ2-7; 7 bases are a match to TRBD1. Germline V gene sequence: CDR1 LNHDA, CDR2 SQIVND (reference sequence). J lost 7 bases, V lost 5 bases, and 2 bases had no gene match. The CDR3 is made up of 11 amino acids. DNA for the CDR3: TGTGCCAGTAGTTCCAGGGGGGAGCAGTACTTC. Its protein is CASSSRGEQYF.

There are a few counts of this clonotype. The chain recombines TRBV28 with TRBJ2-5; 8 nucleotides match TRBD2. CDR3 length: 16 amino acids. The V gene end was trimmed by 2 bases and the J gene end by 7 bases; junction bases not matched to a gene: 12. In germline, CDR1 is MDHEN, CDR2 SYDVKM. The CDR3 spells CASSLRLAGPNGTQYF. DNA for the CDR3: TGTGCCAGCAGTTTAAGGCTAGCGGGCCCCAATGGGACCCAGTACTTC.

V and J are TRBV28 and TRBJ1-1; no definite D call. Germline CDR1 is MDHEN and CDR2 is SYDVKM. Trimming removed 5 bases at V and 0 bases at J, with 16 bases between. The CDR3 is 16 residues long. The CDR3 loop reads CASSRVVSSMNTEAFF. The CDR3 nucleotides read TGTGCCAGCAGTCGCGTAGTTTCCTCCATGAACACTGAAGCTTTCTTT.

This chain connects TRBV6-2 or TRBV6-3 to TRBJ2-5; TRBD2 matches at 7 bases. This CDR3 has 15 amino acids. The germline V gene encodes CDR1 MNHEY and CDR2 SVGEGT. J lost 5 bases, V lost 0 bases, and 6 bases had no gene match. CDR3 amino acids: CASSYSTGGGETQYF. In DNA form, the CDR3 reads TGTGCCAGCAGTTACTCGACGGGGGGAGGGGAGACCCAGTACTTC.

V gene TRBV10-3 combines with J gene TRBJ2-2; no reliable D call. V lost 3 bases and J 5 bases, leaving 10 bases between the germline ends. This CDR3 region has 14 residues. From germline, CDR1 is ENHRY and CDR2 SYGVKD. This CDR3 reads CAISDRDLTGELFF. CDR3 coding DNA: TGTGCCATCAGTGACCGCGACCTTACCGGGGAGCTGTTTTTT.

This clonotype has only a few counts. The V call is TRBV7-9, the J call TRBJ1-1; 7 bases are a match to TRBD1. The CDR3 spans 16 residues. Unmatched junction bases numbered 9, after V lost 5 bases and J lost 0 bases. Per the germline V gene, CDR1 is SEHNR and CDR2 is FQNEAQ (reference sequence). The CDR3 region has the DNA TGTGCCAGCAGCCGTTTTACAGGGGCCATGAACACTGAAGCTTTCTTT. Its translation: CASSRFTGAMNTEAFF.

This clonotype was observed a few times. CDR3 sequence: CASSGWTGANTEAFF. In nucleotides, the CDR3 is TGTGCCAGCAGTGGCTGGACAGGGGCGAACACTGAAGCTTTCTTT. The chain carries TRBV27 and TRBJ1-1; TRBD1 agrees at 9 bases. Trimming took 5 bases from V and 1 from J; bases not matched to a gene: 5. The CDR3 is 15 residues long. Germline loops: CDR1 MNHEY, CDR2 SMNVEV (reference sequence).